This TCR beta chain was captured by sequencing in a study of shared clonotypes between healthy human individuals. Overall study results and limits: Incompleteness in sorted-subset sequencing, despite large depth, was shown by rarefaction. Among the subsets, naive ones generally showed larger estimated richness than memory ones.

Sequencing used immunoSEQ multiplex PCR; TCRdb keeps in-frame clones, though not all of them. The data hold hundreds of thousands of clones, with about 96% observed a single time. A word on this clone: The antigen is unknown.

The V and J ends lost 3 bases and 5 bases, in that order; junction bases with no gene match: 10. Germline-derived CDR1 and CDR2 are LNHDA and SQIVND (reference sequence). The CDR3 contains 16 residues. Selected positively for CCR7 and CD45RO-negative, naive CD8 cells excluded terminally differentiated effector memory CD45RA+ cells. The chain is built from TRBV19 and TRBJ1-5, with 7 nucleotides matching TRBD1. What was sequenced was naive CD8+ T cells sorted from blood. This receptor was identified in a woman aged 25 to 39 in good health. The CDR3 sequence: CASSIATRGPYQPQHF. The DNA of the CDR3 is TGTGCCAGTAGTATTGCAACAAGGGGGCCTTATCAGCCCCAGCATTTT.